This entry lists 21 T cell receptor beta chains sequenced from one sample in a study of OX40 agonist ivuxolimab in advanced cancers. TCRdb's copy holds only in-frame clones and misses some; the assay was immunoSEQ multiplex PCR. In the table there are approximately 43,000 clones, around 85% of which are singletons. Sequenced here: CD4+ or CD8+ T cells sorted from blood, sampled in a trial of the OX40 agonist ivuxolimab. All receptors derive from an adult with an advanced solid tumor such as melanoma, head and neck, liver or kidney cancer.

This clone was counted a few times. The chain carries TRBV28 and TRBJ2-3; D possibly corresponds to TRBD1 (7 bases). The germline V and J ends were trimmed by 3 bases and 3 bases, with 16 bases remaining between them. The CDR3 totals 16 residues. CDR1 MDHEN and CDR2 SYDVKM come from the germline V gene. The CDR3 sequence is CASSLEGALGTDTQYF. DNA of the CDR3: TGTGCCAGCAGTTTGGAGGGGGCGCTGGGTACAGATACGCAGTATTTT.

The gene calls are TRBV10-2 and TRBJ2-1; no reliable D call. The V gene lost 4 bases and the J gene lost 5 bases, with 3 bases spanning the gap. The CDR3 spans 11 residues. Germline V lookup: CDR1 WSHSY, CDR2 SAAADI. Here the CDR3 reads CASSADNEQFF. CDR3 sequence (DNA): TGCGCCAGCAGTGCAGACAATGAGCAGTTCTTC.

This clone was found a few times. The chain combines TRBV25-1 with TRBJ2-7, with 11 bases that match TRBD1. CDR1 and CDR2 from the germline V gene are MGHDK and SYGVNS. V was clipped by 6 bases and J by 2 bases; unmatched bases: 3. There are 14 residues in the CDR3. CDR3 in amino acids: CASSTGQGAYEQYF. The DNA of the CDR3 is TGTGCCAGCAGCACGGGACAGGGGGCCTACGAGCAGTACTTC.

This clone was detected only once. V is TRBV28 and J is TRBJ2-3; D ambiguous. The CDR3 loop spans 11 amino acids. From germline, CDR1 is MDHEN and CDR2 SYDVKM. V was trimmed by 5 bases and J by 6 bases, leaving 6 bases between them. CDR3 DNA sequence: TGTGCCAGCAGTCTAAGGGATACGCAGTATTTT. Translating gives CASSLRDTQYF.

This rearrangement joins TRBV14 to TRBJ2-4; D unresolved. Trimming left V 1 base short and J 9 bases short, with 4 bases between. The V gene's germline CDR1 is SGHDN and CDR2 FVKESK. The CDR3 extends over 11 amino acids. CDR3: CASSQGVIQYF. In DNA form, the CDR3 reads TGTGCCAGCAGCCAAGGTGTCATTCAGTACTTC.

This clone was observed a single time. The rearrangement joins TRBV4-1 to TRBJ1-3; D perhaps matches TRBD1 (6 bases). Trimming took off 0 bases at V and 2 bases at J, with 11 bases between the two ends. Germline-derived CDR1 and CDR2 are MGHRA and YSYEKL. This CDR3 is built from 16 residues. CDR3 amino acids: CASSQEGRTAGNTIYF. The CDR3 region has the DNA TGCGCCAGCAGCCAAGAAGGCCGGACAGCTGGAAACACCATATATTTT.

The V call is TRBV6-5, the J call TRBJ1-1; D gene uncertain. CDR1 is MNHEY and CDR2 is SVGAGI in the germline V gene. CDR3 length: 14 residues. Trimming removed 2 bases from V and 0 bases from J, with 7 bases in between. CDR3 DNA: TGTGCCAGCAGTTACAGGTCGATGAACACTGAAGCTTTCTTT. Its translation is CASSYRSMNTEAFF.

V and J are TRBV19 and TRBJ1-5, with a possible D match to TRBD1 (5 bases). There are 15 residues in the CDR3. Trimming left V 7 bases short and J 0 bases short, with 13 bases between. CDR1 is LNHDA, CDR2 SQIVND, per germline (reference sequence). The CDR3 region is CASILDSYSNQPQHF. CDR3 bases: TGTGCCAGTATACTCGACAGTTATAGCAATCAGCCCCAGCATTTT.

This chain connects TRBV7-2 to TRBJ2-7; D tentatively fits TRBD1 or TRBD2 (5 bases each). There are 17 residues in the CDR3. Trimming took off 4 bases at V and 3 bases at J, with 22 bases between the two ends. Germline-derived CDR1 and CDR2 are SGHTA and FQGNSA. Here the CDR3 DNA reads TGTGCCAGCAGCTCGGGACGGACCTTAGGGAAGGACTACGAGCAGTACTTC. As protein: CASSSGRTLGKDYEQYF. The full variable domain, in which reference TRBV7-2 and TRBJ2-7 provide the parts outside the CDR3, is GAGVSQSPSNKVTEKGKDVELRCDPISGHTALYWYRQSLGQGLEFLIYFQGNSAPDKSGLPSDRFSAERTGGSVSTLTIQRTQQEDSAVYLCASSSGRTLGKDYEQYFGPGTRLTVT.

The chain combines TRBV27 with TRBJ2-7, with 7 bases that match TRBD1. After removal of 6 bases from V and 1 base from J, the junction contained 12 bases not matched to a gene. The CDR3 consists of 16 residues. The germline V gene has CDR1 MNHEY and CDR2 SMNVEV (reference sequence). CDR3 sequence reads: CASRRGTPGQSYEQYF. As DNA, the CDR3 is TGTGCCAGCAGGCGAGGGACGCCGGGACAGTCCTACGAGCAGTACTTC.

V and J are TRBV19 and TRBJ2-7; D gene uncertain. Germline loops: CDR1 LNHDA, CDR2 SQIVND (reference sequence). V gave up 6 bases and J gave up 2 bases, with 11 bases separating them. The CDR3 has 13 amino acids. Here the CDR3 reads CASRPDPAYEQYF. Written as DNA, the CDR3 is TGTGCCAGTAGGCCCGACCCGGCCTACGAGCAGTACTTC.

V gene TRBV28 combines with J gene TRBJ1-1; D possibly corresponds to TRBD1 (6 bases). CDR3 length equals 11 residues. Trimming stripped 5 bases from V and 8 bases from J, with 9 bases between. Germline CDR1 and CDR2: MDHEN and SYDVKM. The CDR3 nucleotides read TGTGCCAGCAGTGAGGGGGTCGAAGCTTTCTTT. Translating gives CASSEGVEAFF.

The chain links TRBV30 to TRBJ1-2, with D perhaps TRBD1 (6 bases). The CDR3 consists of 15 residues. CDR1 and CDR2 from the germline V gene are GTSNPN and SVGIG (reference sequence). V was shortened by 0 bases and J by 7 bases, with 18 bases between the two germline ends. Here the CDR3 DNA reads TGTGCCTGGAGTGTACGGGACACCTCCGTCGGTGGCTACACCTTC. The encoded protein is CAWSVRDTSVGGYTF. The full variable domain, rest sourced from reference TRBV30 and TRBJ1-2, is SQTIHQWPATLVQPVGSPLSLECTVEGTSNPNLYWYRQAAGRGLQLLFYSVGIGQISSEVPQNLSASRPQDRQFILSSKKLLLSDSGFYLCAWSVRDTSVGGYTFGSGTRLTVV.

V gene TRBV6-1 combines with J gene TRBJ1-5; TRBD1 agrees at 7 bases. From germline, CDR1 is MNHNS and CDR2 SASEGT. V shed 6 bases, J shed 6 bases, and the junction held 8 bases outside the gene matches. The CDR3 loop spans 14 amino acids. The DNA of the CDR3 is TGTGCCAGCAGGGATGGGACAGTGCGTCAGCCCCAGCATTTT. It yields the protein CASRDGTVRQPQHF.

The V call is TRBV11-2, the J call TRBJ2-5; D not certain. Germline values: CDR1 SGHAT, CDR2 FQNNGV. The V end lost 3 bases, the J end lost 5 bases, and 4 bases lay between the germline ends. CDR3 length: 11 residues. The CDR3 sequence is CASSFQETQYF. Here the CDR3 DNA reads TGTGCCAGCAGCTTCCAGGAGACCCAGTACTTC.

The rearrangement uses TRBV9 and TRBJ2-7; TRBD2 is a possible D gene (7 bases). This CDR3 comprises 14 residues. In germline, CDR1 is SGDLS, CDR2 YYNGEE. V shed 0 bases and J shed 5 bases, with 12 bases lying between them. The CDR3 region has the DNA TGTGCCAGCAGCGTAGGGGAGGGGGACGACGAGCAGTACTTC. As protein: CASSVGEGDDEQYF. Drawing the rest from reference TRBV9 and TRBJ2-7, the complete variable domain is DSGVTQTPKHLITATGQRVTLRCSPRSGDLSVYWYQQSLDQGLQFLIQYYNGEERAKGNILERFSAQQFPDLHSELNLSSLELGDSALYFCASSVGEGDDEQYFGPGTRLTVT.

The chain uses TRBV2 and TRBJ1-2; D might be TRBD1 (6 bases). The ends were cut back, 6 bases at V and 7 bases at J, with 12 bases in the middle. The CDR3 extends over 12 amino acids. The germline V gene has CDR1 SNHLY and CDR2 FYNNEI. The CDR3 spells CASRFGGAGYTF. The CDR3 bases are TGTGCCAGCAGGTTCGGGGGGGCTGGCTACACCTTC.

The chain employs TRBV15 and TRBJ2-1, with D possibly TRBD2 on 6 matching bases. Trimming cost V 11 bases and J 3 bases, with 20 bases left between them. The germline gives CDR1 LNHNV, CDR2 YYDKDF (reference sequence). The CDR3 covers 15 residues. The CDR3 bases are TGTGCCCCGAACCCCCACTGGCGGGACTACAATGAGCAGTTCTTC. Amino acid sequence: CAPNPHWRDYNEQFF. Together with reference TRBV15 and TRBJ2-1, the CDR3 gives the full variable domain: DAMVIQNPRYQVTQFGKPVTLSCSQTLNHNVMYWYQQKSSQAPKLLFHYYDKDFNNEADTPDNFQSRRPNTSFCFLDIRSPGLGDTAMYLCAPNPHWRDYNEQFFGPGTRLTVL.

This clone was seen a few times. The V gene is TRBV27, the J gene TRBJ2-7; 10 bases map to TRBD2. The junction had 8 bases not matched to a gene; V was cut back by 6 bases and J by 0 bases. This CDR3 has 16 amino acids. Germline CDR1 reads MNHEY; CDR2 reads SMNVEV (reference sequence). The CDR3 spells CASSPGLADSSYEQYF. The CDR3 DNA reads as TGTGCCAGCAGCCCCGGACTAGCGGATAGCTCCTACGAGCAGTACTTC.

This clone came up once. The chain employs TRBV6-6 and TRBJ2-1, with a possible D match to TRBD1 (6 bases). The germline gives CDR1 MNHNY, CDR2 SVGAGI (reference sequence). CDR3 length equals 12 residues. V lost 2 bases to trimming and J lost 9 bases, with 8 bases between them. The CDR3 is CASSYQGGEQFF. CDR3 coding DNA: TGTGCCAGCAGTTACCAAGGGGGTGAGCAGTTCTTC.

The chain uses TRBV5-8 and TRBJ2-3; 16 bases line up with TRBD2. The CDR3 length is 18 residues. Germline lookup yields CDR1 SGHTS and CDR2 YDEGEE. V lost 4 bases to trimming and J lost 3 bases; unmatched junction nucleotides: 8. CDR3 region: CASSHPGTSGRATDTQYF. CDR3 DNA: TGTGCCAGCAGCCACCCCGGGACTAGCGGGAGGGCGACAGATACGCAGTATTTT.